This TCR beta chain came from a study of monozygotic twins with inflammatory bowel disease. Overall study findings and caveats: Especially with disease activity, IBD patients shared fewer clonotypes with others than healthy twins did. Lower TCRbeta diversity (inverse Simpson) was seen in IBD patients than in healthy co-twins.

Added by template switching were UMIs that each held a 6-nucleotide sample barcode. From the 5' RACE reads, TCRdb lists one entry per CDR3 protein and no DNA. Reported are 330,000 or so distinct CDR3 sequences; the ten largest clones contain around 2%. As concerns this clonotype: Its specificity is not known.

Blood was drawn at roughly 2.6 ml per donor. CDR3 length equals 14 residues. The germline gives CDR1 DFQATT, CDR2 SNEGSKA (reference sequence). Material for sequencing was blood. This receptor was identified in a human donor with ulcerative colitis or Crohn's disease, or a healthy co-twin of an affected twin (not recorded which). The V call is TRBV20-1, the J call TRBJ2-4. The CDR3 spells CSARQSGAKNIQYF.